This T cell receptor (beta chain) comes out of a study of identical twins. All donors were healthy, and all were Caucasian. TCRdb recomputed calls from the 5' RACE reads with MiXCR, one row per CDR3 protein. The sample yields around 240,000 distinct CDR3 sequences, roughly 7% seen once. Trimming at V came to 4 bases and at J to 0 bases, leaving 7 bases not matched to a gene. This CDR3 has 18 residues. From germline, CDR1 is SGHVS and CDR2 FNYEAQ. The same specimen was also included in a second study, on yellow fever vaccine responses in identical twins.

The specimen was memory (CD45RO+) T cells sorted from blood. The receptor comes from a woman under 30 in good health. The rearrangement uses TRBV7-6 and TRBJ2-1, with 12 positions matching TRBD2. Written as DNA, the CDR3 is TGTGCCAGCAGCTCCCGGAGGACTAGCGGGGCCTCCTACAATGAGCAGTTCTTC. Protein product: CASSSRRTSGASYNEQFF.